This T cell receptor (beta chain) was captured by sequencing in a study of chemoradiotherapy in HPV16-positive cancers. Study findings and constraints: During treatment, candidate HPV-specific clones and E7-related motifs expanded in tumor.

J was trimmed by 3 bases and V by 5 bases; bases with no gene match: 6. The CDR3 loop spans 14 amino acids. Germline loops: CDR1 MNHEY, CDR2 SVGAGI. Over chemoradiotherapy, repertoires were sampled more than once. Sequencing used immunoSEQ multiplex PCR; TCRdb keeps in-frame clones, though not all of them. The sample holds around 8,800 clones; approximately 70% are singletons and the top ten take around 9.1%. In this sample, this clone turned up a few times. Its antigen is unidentified. The chain uses TRBV6-5 and TRBJ2-7, with 8 bases lining up with TRBD2. The receptor was derived from a human donor with HPV-associated anogenital cancer. The input for sequencing was tumor tissue, taken from a patient who underwent chemoradiotherapy. In DNA form, the CDR3 reads TGTGCCAGCAGTACCGAGCGGGGGCGCTACGAGCAGTACTTC. Amino acid sequence: CASSTERGRYEQYF.